These T cell receptor beta chains were read from a single sample in a study of a mutant IDH1 vaccine in newly diagnosed glioma. Only in-frame clones appear in the TCRdb table, and some are missing; sequencing was by immunoSEQ multiplex PCR. The sample records around 20,000 clones, roughly 86% being singletons. These receptors are not linked to any known antigen. The input for sequencing was PBMCs, taken from a glioma patient whose treatment included an IDH1 peptide vaccine. These TCRs come from a woman aged 40 to 55 with glioma. Both conserved end residues are part of each CDR3. The order of the fields is J gene, clone size, V gene, D gene, CDR3 DNA, CDR3 protein. D genes are given only for firm matches. Clone size is shown for a subset of rows, as once, few, many or a class of expanded clone.

j_call: TRBJ2-1; clone_size: -; v_call: TRBV5-6; d_call: TRBD1; cdr3_nt: TGTGCCAGCAGCTTCACCGGGACAGGGGGAAGGGCTGAGCAGTTCTTC; cdr3_aa: CASSFTGTGGRAEQFF
j_call: TRBJ2-3; clone_size: -; v_call: TRBV7-3; d_call: -; cdr3_nt: TGTGCCAGCAGCCCCCACGGTGGAAGCTTTGAGCAGTATTTT; cdr3_aa: CASSPHGGSFEQYF
j_call: TRBJ1-4; clone_size: -; v_call: TRBV7-8; d_call: -; cdr3_nt: TGTGCCAGCAGGGTAGGGACGCATGATGAAAAACTGTTTTTT; cdr3_aa: CASRVGTHDEKLFF
j_call: TRBJ1-3; clone_size: -; v_call: TRBV30; d_call: -; cdr3_nt: TGTGCCTGGAACCTTCGGGACACCCGCTCTGGAAACACCATATATTTT; cdr3_aa: CAWNLRDTRSGNTIYF
j_call: TRBJ2-2; clone_size: -; v_call: TRBV7-8; d_call: -; cdr3_nt: TGTGCCAGCAGCCCGACCACCGCCACCGCGGAGCTGTTTTTT; cdr3_aa: CASSPTTATAELFF
j_call: TRBJ1-3; clone_size: -; v_call: TRBV28; d_call: TRBD1; cdr3_nt: TGTGCCAGCAGTTTCAGGGGGCCCCGGCGCTCTGGAAACACCATATATTTT; cdr3_aa: CASSFRGPRRSGNTIYF
j_call: TRBJ1-1; clone_size: -; v_call: TRBV5-1; d_call: TRBD1; cdr3_nt: TGCGCCAGCAGCTCCCATCAGGGGGAAGGTGAAGCTTTCTTT; cdr3_aa: CASSSHQGEGEAFF
j_call: TRBJ2-3; clone_size: -; v_call: TRBV5-1; d_call: -; cdr3_nt: TGCGCCAGCAGCTTGGAGGGGAGAGGGACAGATACGCAGTATTTT; cdr3_aa: CASSLEGRGTDTQYF
j_call: TRBJ1-1; clone_size: few; v_call: TRBV4-3; d_call: TRBD1; cdr3_nt: TGCGCCAGCAGCCAAGAACGGACAGGGGTAAACACTGAAGCTTTCTTT; cdr3_aa: CASSQERTGVNTEAFF
j_call: TRBJ2-3; clone_size: -; v_call: TRBV5-1; d_call: -; cdr3_nt: TGCGCCAGCAGCTCGGGCCCCCCTTTCCACCTCACAGATACGCAGTATTTT; cdr3_aa: CASSSGPPFHLTDTQYF
j_call: TRBJ2-3; clone_size: -; v_call: TRBV6-5; d_call: TRBD1; cdr3_nt: TGTGCCAGCAGTTACGGTTCAGGGGGCGCAGATACGCAGTATTTT; cdr3_aa: CASSYGSGGADTQYF
j_call: TRBJ2-2; clone_size: -; v_call: TRBV5-6; d_call: TRBD1; cdr3_nt: TGTGCCAGCAGCCTCCTGGACAGGGGGCATGGCGGGGAGCTGTTTTTT; cdr3_aa: CASSLLDRGHGGELFF
j_call: TRBJ2-5; clone_size: -; v_call: TRBV5-1; d_call: TRBD2; cdr3_nt: TGCGCCAGCAGCTTGGCTGGCGGGGGGGCCTTGGAGACCCAGTACTTC; cdr3_aa: CASSLAGGGALETQYF
j_call: TRBJ2-7; clone_size: -; v_call: TRBV6-1; d_call: -; cdr3_nt: TGTGCCACCCAGGTGGCGGTAGCCTACGAGCAGTACTTC; cdr3_aa: CATQVAVAYEQYF
j_call: TRBJ2-5; clone_size: -; v_call: TRBV7-2; d_call: -; cdr3_nt: TGTGCCAGCAGACCCCCCGGGGCTGCCGCCACGGAGACCCAGTACTTC; cdr3_aa: CASRPPGAAATETQYF
j_call: TRBJ2-1; clone_size: few; v_call: TRBV18; d_call: TRBD2; cdr3_nt: TGTGCCAGCTCAGGGACTAGTCACAATGAGCAGTTCTTC; cdr3_aa: CASSGTSHNEQFF
j_call: TRBJ1-2; clone_size: -; v_call: TRBV5-1; d_call: -; cdr3_nt: TGCGCCAGCAGCTTGGTTCCGGAGAACTATGGCTACACCTTC; cdr3_aa: CASSLVPENYGYTF
j_call: TRBJ1-1; clone_size: -; v_call: TRBV29-1; d_call: -; cdr3_nt: TGCAGCGTTGTCGGGCAGGAGTCGAGAGGGGTTGGGGGAGCTTTCTTT; cdr3_aa: CSVVGQESRGVGGAFF
j_call: TRBJ1-2; clone_size: -; v_call: TRBV6-6; d_call: -; cdr3_nt: TGTGCCAGCAGCCGGCAGGAGGAGAACTATGGCTACACCTTC; cdr3_aa: CASSRQEENYGYTF
j_call: TRBJ1-1; clone_size: -; v_call: TRBV7-9; d_call: -; cdr3_nt: TGTGCCAGCAGCGCCGGACGCCCGAACACTGAAGCTTTCTTT; cdr3_aa: CASSAGRPNTEAFF
j_call: TRBJ1-2; clone_size: -; v_call: TRBV27; d_call: -; cdr3_nt: TGTGCCAGCAGTCCGGGGTCCGGGGGGGGCTACACCTTC; cdr3_aa: CASSPGSGGGYTF
j_call: TRBJ2-7; clone_size: once; v_call: TRBV2; d_call: TRBD2; cdr3_nt: TGTGCCAGCAGAAGAGGGGGACTAGCGGCCTACGAGCAGTACTTC; cdr3_aa: CASRRGGLAAYEQYF
j_call: TRBJ1-2; clone_size: -; v_call: TRBV14; d_call: -; cdr3_nt: TGTGCCAGCAGCGCTTCGGGGGGCTACTATGGCTACACCTTC; cdr3_aa: CASSASGGYYGYTF
j_call: TRBJ2-2; clone_size: -; v_call: TRBV2; d_call: -; cdr3_nt: TGTGCCAGCAGTGAAGCGTGGGGGGCCACCGGGGAGCTGTTTTTT; cdr3_aa: CASSEAWGATGELFF
j_call: TRBJ2-1; clone_size: -; v_call: TRBV5-1; d_call: -; cdr3_nt: TGCGCCAGCAGCTTGCCCGCTAGCGCCAATGAGCAGTTCTTC; cdr3_aa: CASSLPASANEQFF
j_call: TRBJ1-4; clone_size: -; v_call: TRBV7-8; d_call: -; cdr3_nt: TGTGCCAGCAGCTTAATAGGGGGAAGAGGGGAAAAACTGTTTTTT; cdr3_aa: CASSLIGGRGEKLFF
j_call: TRBJ2-3; clone_size: -; v_call: TRBV6-5; d_call: TRBD1; cdr3_nt: TGTGCCAGCAGACGGGGACAGGGGACAGATACGCAGTATTTT; cdr3_aa: CASRRGQGTDTQYF
j_call: TRBJ2-5; clone_size: -; v_call: TRBV5-6; d_call: TRBD2; cdr3_nt: TGTGCCAGCAGCTTGGCACTCCGCCGGTCGGGGGGAGAGACCCAGTACTTC; cdr3_aa: CASSLALRRSGGETQYF
j_call: TRBJ2-5; clone_size: few; v_call: TRBV9; d_call: -; cdr3_nt: TGTGCCAGCAGCGTAGGGTTGGGCGGGGAGACCCAGTACTTC; cdr3_aa: CASSVGLGGETQYF
j_call: TRBJ1-1; clone_size: few; v_call: TRBV6-5; d_call: -; cdr3_nt: TGTGCCAGCAGCTCCGCTGGGTCGGGAGCTTTCTTT; cdr3_aa: CASSSAGSGAFF
j_call: TRBJ1-4; clone_size: -; v_call: TRBV7-9; d_call: TRBD1; cdr3_nt: TGTGCCAGCAGCCCGGGGGACAGGGGAGTGGGTGAAAAACTGTTTTTT; cdr3_aa: CASSPGDRGVGEKLFF
j_call: TRBJ1-1; clone_size: -; v_call: TRBV6-1; d_call: -; cdr3_nt: TGTGCCAGCAGTATGTCGATTAACACTGAAGCTTTCTTT; cdr3_aa: CASSMSINTEAFF
j_call: TRBJ2-7; clone_size: -; v_call: TRBV7-3; d_call: -; cdr3_nt: TGTGCCAGCAGCTTAATCGAGGGGTCCCTCGGACCCTACGAGCAGTACTTC; cdr3_aa: CASSLIEGSLGPYEQYF
j_call: TRBJ2-1; clone_size: -; v_call: TRBV2; d_call: -; cdr3_nt: TGTGCCAGCAGTTTAGACAATGAGCAGTTCTTC; cdr3_aa: CASSLDNEQFF
j_call: TRBJ2-7; clone_size: -; v_call: TRBV4-1; d_call: -; cdr3_nt: TGCGCCAGCAGCCAAATATTACAGGGCTCCTACGAGCAGTACTTC; cdr3_aa: CASSQILQGSYEQYF
j_call: TRBJ1-2; clone_size: -; v_call: TRBV2; d_call: -; cdr3_nt: TGTGCCAGCACCGCAGGGCGCTCCGGTACGGGCTACACCTTC; cdr3_aa: CASTAGRSGTGYTF
j_call: TRBJ2-5; clone_size: -; v_call: TRBV7-2; d_call: -; cdr3_nt: TGTGCCAGCAGCTTCCCTCAAGAGACCCAGTACTTC; cdr3_aa: CASSFPQETQYF
j_call: TRBJ1-2; clone_size: -; v_call: TRBV2; d_call: TRBD1; cdr3_nt: TGTGCCAGCAGCTTTACTAGGGACAGCCACTATGGCTACACCTTC; cdr3_aa: CASSFTRDSHYGYTF
j_call: TRBJ1-2; clone_size: -; v_call: TRBV18; d_call: -; cdr3_nt: TGTGCCAGCTCACCGACACAGGGAGTGGCCTATGGCTACACCTTC; cdr3_aa: CASSPTQGVAYGYTF
j_call: TRBJ1-6; clone_size: -; v_call: TRBV6-5; d_call: -; cdr3_nt: TGTGCCAGCAGTTGGCGACCCGATTTTAATTCACCCCTCCACTTT; cdr3_aa: CASSWRPDFNSPLHF
j_call: TRBJ2-1; clone_size: -; v_call: TRBV15; d_call: TRBD2; cdr3_nt: TGTGCCACCAGCGGGGGGACTAGCGGCTACAATGAGCAGTTCTTC; cdr3_aa: CATSGGTSGYNEQFF
j_call: TRBJ2-1; clone_size: -; v_call: TRBV7-8; d_call: -; cdr3_nt: TGTGCCAGCAGCTTATCCCCCCAGGGTGAGCAGTTCTTC; cdr3_aa: CASSLSPQGEQFF
j_call: TRBJ1-4; clone_size: -; v_call: TRBV30; d_call: TRBD1; cdr3_nt: TGTGCCTGGAGTCGACAGGGTGAAAATGAAAAACTGTTTTTT; cdr3_aa: CAWSRQGENEKLFF
j_call: TRBJ1-1; clone_size: -; v_call: TRBV29-1; d_call: TRBD1; cdr3_nt: TGCAGCGCAAGACAGGGCATGAACACTGAAGCTTTCTTT; cdr3_aa: CSARQGMNTEAFF
j_call: TRBJ1-4; clone_size: -; v_call: TRBV29-1; d_call: TRBD1; cdr3_nt: TGCAGCGTGGGACAGGCACCAACTAATGAAAAACTGTTTTTT; cdr3_aa: CSVGQAPTNEKLFF
j_call: TRBJ1-3; clone_size: -; v_call: TRBV7-8; d_call: -; cdr3_nt: TGTGCCAGCAGCTCCGGACGGGTGCTCGATACTGGAAACACCATATATTTT; cdr3_aa: CASSSGRVLDTGNTIYF
j_call: TRBJ1-5; clone_size: -; v_call: TRBV6-5; d_call: -; cdr3_nt: TGTGCCACCTCGATCGACAGGAATCTTAATCAGCCCCAGCATTTT; cdr3_aa: CATSIDRNLNQPQHF
j_call: TRBJ2-7; clone_size: -; v_call: TRBV30; d_call: TRBD1; cdr3_nt: TGTGCCTGGGACAGGGGAGGTACCTACGAGCAGTACTTC; cdr3_aa: CAWDRGGTYEQYF
j_call: TRBJ2-1; clone_size: -; v_call: TRBV4-1; d_call: -; cdr3_nt: TGCGCCAGCAGCCCAAGGGCGGTGAGCTCCTACAATGAGCAGTTCTTC; cdr3_aa: CASSPRAVSSYNEQFF
j_call: TRBJ1-5; clone_size: -; v_call: TRBV4-1; d_call: -; cdr3_nt: TGCGCCAGCAGCCGGGGGATCTTAGAAAATGGCAATCAGCCCCAGCATTTT; cdr3_aa: CASSRGILENGNQPQHF
j_call: TRBJ2-3; clone_size: -; v_call: TRBV6-1; d_call: TRBD2; cdr3_nt: TGTGCCAGCTCCACTAGCGGGTTAGATACGCAGTATTTT; cdr3_aa: CASSTSGLDTQYF
j_call: TRBJ1-6; clone_size: few; v_call: TRBV5-5; d_call: -; cdr3_nt: TGTGCCAGCAGCTTGGAGCCGGACCAGAGTCATTCACCCCTCCACTTT; cdr3_aa: CASSLEPDQSHSPLHF
j_call: TRBJ1-5; clone_size: -; v_call: TRBV6-5; d_call: -; cdr3_nt: TGTGCCAGCAGTTACTCTGGCGATCAGCCCCAGCATTTT; cdr3_aa: CASSYSGDQPQHF
j_call: TRBJ1-1; clone_size: -; v_call: TRBV6-5; d_call: -; cdr3_nt: TGTGCCAGCAGTTTTAGGGGAACTGAAGCTTTCTTT; cdr3_aa: CASSFRGTEAFF
j_call: TRBJ2-7; clone_size: -; v_call: TRBV4-3; d_call: TRBD2; cdr3_nt: TGCGCCAGCAGCCAGAGCCTTGGACTAGCGGGGGGCTACGAGCAGTACTTC; cdr3_aa: CASSQSLGLAGGYEQYF
j_call: TRBJ1-1; clone_size: -; v_call: TRBV10-3; d_call: -; cdr3_nt: TGTGCCATCAGCAGAAAAGGGAGCGCTGAAGCTTTCTTT; cdr3_aa: CAISRKGSAEAFF
j_call: TRBJ2-7; clone_size: -; v_call: TRBV7-9; d_call: -; cdr3_nt: TGTGCCAGCAGCGAACCCATATTCGAACGGGACGAGCAGTACTTC; cdr3_aa: CASSEPIFERDEQYF
j_call: TRBJ2-7; clone_size: -; v_call: TRBV5-1; d_call: -; cdr3_nt: TGCGCCAGCAGCTTGGGGGAAGGCTACGAGCAGTACTTC; cdr3_aa: CASSLGEGYEQYF
j_call: TRBJ2-3; clone_size: once; v_call: TRBV4-1; d_call: -; cdr3_nt: TGCGCCAGCAGCCAAGATCCCATAGGTGCAGATACGCAGTATTTT; cdr3_aa: CASSQDPIGADTQYF